This T cell receptor (beta chain) was sequenced for a study of T cells in Graves' hyperthyroidism and ophthalmopathy. Study as a whole: Blood was drawn when the patient was first diagnosed and still untreated.

Amplified TCR beta CDR3 regions came from RNA transcripts. Researchers ran a first-round RT-PCR on the TCR CDR3 using the HTBI primer set. TCRdb reprocessed the multiplex PCR reads via MiXCR and lists one record per CDR3 protein. Counted here are around 300,000 distinct CDR3 sequences, 13% occurring once; the ten biggest clones make up 7.8%. This clonotype was observed many times. This CDR3 contains 15 residues. Looked up from germline, CDR1 is PRHDT and CDR2 is FYEKMQ (reference sequence). V lost 1 base and J lost 7; bases outside the gene matches: 7. V and J are TRBV13 and TRBJ2-1; 7 bases are a match to TRBD2. The clonotype comes from a woman in her 30s with Graves' hyperthyroidism that later progressed to Graves' ophthalmopathy. Sample: blood. In DNA form, the CDR3 reads TGTGCCAGCAGCTTAGAGGGGTCCGGGGGGAATGAGCAGTTCTTC. Translating it yields CASSLEGSGGNEQFF.